Listed below are T cell receptor beta chains from one sample, sequenced in a study of cytomegalovirus exposure and HLA in healthy donors. This table comes from immunoSEQ multiplex PCR, and its TCRdb copy is limited to in-frame clones, with some not included. The repertoire has around 200,000 clones, more than 75% of them found once; the top ten carry about 6.1%. Sequenced input: PBMCs. The receptors were gathered from a man between 40 and 49 years old in good health and CMV-seropositive. CDR3s include the opening cysteine and the closing phenylalanine or tryptophan. Fields, in order: CDR3 DNA, CDR3 protein, J gene, V gene, D gene, clone size. D genes are given only for firm matches. Size values are once, few and many counts, or a class for expanded clones, and some rows have none.

CDR3nt: TGTGCCAGCAGCTTAGTGGGGCTTGGGCAGCCCCAGCATTTT
CDR3aa: CASSLVGLGQPQHF
j_gene: TRBJ1-5
v_gene: TRBV7-9
d_gene: .
abundance: .

CDR3nt: TGTGCCACCAGCAGAGTAGGGGATCCCTACAATGAGCAGTTCTTC
CDR3aa: CATSRVGDPYNEQFF
j_gene: TRBJ2-1
v_gene: TRBV15
d_gene: .
abundance: .

CDR3nt: TGTGCCAGCAGCTTAGTTTCGGTAGCGGGAGGAGGGAATGAGCAGTTCTTC
CDR3aa: CASSLVSVAGGGNEQFF
j_gene: TRBJ2-1
v_gene: TRBV7-6
d_gene: TRBD2
abundance: .

CDR3nt: TGCGCCAGCTCAGTCGCCGAGGCCGGGGAGCTGTTTTTT
CDR3aa: CASSVAEAGELFF
j_gene: TRBJ2-2
v_gene: TRBV10-1
d_gene: .
abundance: .

CDR3nt: TGCAGCGTTGAAACCGGGACTAGGGCAACAGATACGCAGTATTTT
CDR3aa: CSVETGTRATDTQYF
j_gene: TRBJ2-3
v_gene: TRBV29-1
d_gene: TRBD2
abundance: .

CDR3nt: TGCGCCAGCAGCCAAGTAGCCGCGGGGGAATCGGCCAAAAACATTCAGTACTTC
CDR3aa: CASSQVAAGESAKNIQYF
j_gene: TRBJ2-4
v_gene: TRBV4-1
d_gene: TRBD2
abundance: .

CDR3nt: TGTGCCAGCTTCAAGGAGGGCGGCACTGAAGCTTTCTTT
CDR3aa: CASFKEGGTEAFF
j_gene: TRBJ1-1
v_gene: TRBV5-4
d_gene: .
abundance: .

CDR3nt: TGTGCCAGCAGCTCTAGCCTAGCGGGCTTCACAGATACGCAGTATTTT
CDR3aa: CASSSSLAGFTDTQYF
j_gene: TRBJ2-3
v_gene: TRBV7-3
d_gene: TRBD2
abundance: .

CDR3nt: TGTGCCAGCAGCCTCCTCGGAAGGGGGATGAACACTGAAGCTTTCTTT
CDR3aa: CASSLLGRGMNTEAFF
j_gene: TRBJ1-1
v_gene: TRBV4-2
d_gene: .
abundance: once

CDR3nt: TGTGCCAGCAGTTACACGCAGGATACTGAAGCTTTCTTT
CDR3aa: CASSYTQDTEAFF
j_gene: TRBJ1-1
v_gene: TRBV6-5
d_gene: .
abundance: few

CDR3nt: TGTGCCAGCACTAGACAGCCGAACACTGAAGCTTTCTTT
CDR3aa: CASTRQPNTEAFF
j_gene: TRBJ1-1
v_gene: TRBV6-1
d_gene: .
abundance: .

CDR3nt: TGTGCCAGCAGAAAAGCCGACAGGGGGCTCACTGAAGCTTTCTTT
CDR3aa: CASRKADRGLTEAFF
j_gene: TRBJ1-1
v_gene: TRBV6-1
d_gene: TRBD1
abundance: .

CDR3nt: TGTGCCAGCTCACCCAAACTCCTGAACACCGGGGAGCTGTTTTTT
CDR3aa: CASSPKLLNTGELFF
j_gene: TRBJ2-2
v_gene: TRBV18
d_gene: .
abundance: .

CDR3nt: TGTGCCAGCAGCCCGAGGGGGGGAACTCAGCCCCAGCATTTT
CDR3aa: CASSPRGGTQPQHF
j_gene: TRBJ1-5
v_gene: TRBV9
d_gene: .
abundance: .

CDR3nt: TGCGCCAGCAGCTTTGGCGGATCCCAAGAGACCCAGTACTTC
CDR3aa: CASSFGGSQETQYF
j_gene: TRBJ2-5
v_gene: TRBV5-1
d_gene: .
abundance: .

CDR3nt: TGTGCCACCAGCAGAGATTCCCCTTGGACAGGGAATGAAAAACTGTTTTTT
CDR3aa: CATSRDSPWTGNEKLFF
j_gene: TRBJ1-4
v_gene: TRBV15
d_gene: TRBD1
abundance: .

CDR3nt: TGCGCCAGCAGCTTCCAGGGCGGGGATGAGCAGTTCTTC
CDR3aa: CASSFQGGDEQFF
j_gene: TRBJ2-1
v_gene: TRBV5-1
d_gene: .
abundance: .

CDR3nt: TGTGCCAGCAGCACGGACAGGAAGAACACTGAAGCTTTCTTT
CDR3aa: CASSTDRKNTEAFF
j_gene: TRBJ1-1
v_gene: TRBV11-2
d_gene: TRBD1
abundance: .

CDR3nt: TGTGCCAGCTCACCACCGATGGCAGGGACCGGGGAGCTGTTTTTT
CDR3aa: CASSPPMAGTGELFF
j_gene: TRBJ2-2
v_gene: TRBV18
d_gene: .
abundance: once

CDR3nt: TGTGCCAGCACCTACGGGTCCTTCCCCACAGATACGCAGTATTTT
CDR3aa: CASTYGSFPTDTQYF
j_gene: TRBJ2-3
v_gene: TRBV27
d_gene: .
abundance: .

CDR3nt: TGTGCCAGCTCACGCGGGACAGCGAACACCGGGGAGCTGTTTTTT
CDR3aa: CASSRGTANTGELFF
j_gene: TRBJ2-2
v_gene: TRBV18
d_gene: .
abundance: .

CDR3nt: TGTGCCAGCAGCTCATCAAAAAGAGGGTCCACCGGGGAGCTGTTTTTT
CDR3aa: CASSSSKRGSTGELFF
j_gene: TRBJ2-2
v_gene: TRBV7-6
d_gene: .
abundance: .

CDR3nt: TGTGCCAGCAGCTTGAGTGTGGGAGGGCGAAATGAGCAGTTCTTC
CDR3aa: CASSLSVGGRNEQFF
j_gene: TRBJ2-1
v_gene: TRBV5-4
d_gene: TRBD2
abundance: .

CDR3nt: TGTGCCAGCAGTGACGACGGGACTAGAGAGCTGTTTTTT
CDR3aa: CASSDDGTRELFF
j_gene: TRBJ2-2
v_gene: TRBV6-4
d_gene: TRBD2
abundance: .

CDR3nt: TGTGCAAGTCGCTTAGAGGAGGCGGATATTAGCACAGATACGCAGTATTTT
CDR3aa: CASRLEEADISTDTQYF
j_gene: TRBJ2-3
v_gene: TRBV12-2
d_gene: .
abundance: .

CDR3nt: TGTGCCAGCAGCTTATCCACCTACAGGGACGCAGGAGACACTGAAGCTTTCTTT
CDR3aa: CASSLSTYRDAGDTEAFF
j_gene: TRBJ1-1
v_gene: TRBV7-9
d_gene: .
abundance: .

CDR3nt: TGTGCCAGCTCACTGACCGGGACAGTTAACACTGAAGCTTTCTTT
CDR3aa: CASSLTGTVNTEAFF
j_gene: TRBJ1-1
v_gene: TRBV18
d_gene: TRBD1
abundance: .

CDR3nt: TGTGCCAGTAGTCTTGGGGGGCTAGCGGGAAACTTCTACAATGAGCAGTTCTTC
CDR3aa: CASSLGGLAGNFYNEQFF
j_gene: TRBJ2-1
v_gene: TRBV19
d_gene: TRBD2
abundance: .

CDR3nt: TGTGCCAGCAGTTCTATGGACAGTTATAGCAATCAGCCCCAGCATTTT
CDR3aa: CASSSMDSYSNQPQHF
j_gene: TRBJ1-5
v_gene: TRBV27
d_gene: .
abundance: .

CDR3nt: TGTGCCACCAGCATCCTCTCGCGGAGGGCTCGTAATGAAAAACTGTTTTTT
CDR3aa: CATSILSRRARNEKLFF
j_gene: TRBJ1-4
v_gene: TRBV15
d_gene: .
abundance: once

CDR3nt: TGTGCCAGCAAAAAACGAACGGGGAGCGCTTTCTTT
CDR3aa: CASKKRTGSAFF
j_gene: TRBJ1-1
v_gene: TRBV6-5
d_gene: .
abundance: .

CDR3nt: TGTGCCAGCAGTCCCTCCCGACTACTAGCGGGAGAAGTCAATGAGCAGTTCTTC
CDR3aa: CASSPSRLLAGEVNEQFF
j_gene: TRBJ2-1
v_gene: TRBV27
d_gene: TRBD2
abundance: .

CDR3nt: .
CDR3aa: CTSSRRFVASGADEQFF
j_gene: TRBJ2-1
v_gene: TRBV1
d_gene: .
abundance: .

CDR3nt: TGTGCCAGCAGCCCCTCGGGGGGCTCCTACAATGAGCAGTTCTTC
CDR3aa: CASSPSGGSYNEQFF
j_gene: TRBJ2-1
v_gene: TRBV7-8
d_gene: TRBD2
abundance: .

CDR3nt: TGTGCCAGCGGTACAGGGGGCACTGAAGCTTTCTTT
CDR3aa: CASGTGGTEAFF
j_gene: TRBJ1-1
v_gene: TRBV18
d_gene: TRBD1
abundance: .

CDR3nt: TGTGCCAGCAGCCCACGGGACAGGGGGGAGACCCAGTACTTC
CDR3aa: CASSPRDRGETQYF
j_gene: TRBJ2-5
v_gene: TRBV9
d_gene: TRBD1
abundance: .

CDR3nt: TGTGCCAGCAGCTTAGAAAAAGCGGGAAAAAACATTCAGTACTTC
CDR3aa: CASSLEKAGKNIQYF
j_gene: TRBJ2-4
v_gene: TRBV7-2
d_gene: TRBD2
abundance: .

CDR3nt: TGTGCCAGCAGCTTGGGGGGGATGGAGACCCAGTACTTC
CDR3aa: CASSLGGMETQYF
j_gene: TRBJ2-5
v_gene: TRBV7-2
d_gene: TRBD2
abundance: .

CDR3nt: TGTGCCAGCAGCGCGCCGGGACTAGTAGGTGGTGAGCAGTTCTTC
CDR3aa: CASSAPGLVGGEQFF
j_gene: TRBJ2-1
v_gene: TRBV9
d_gene: TRBD2
abundance: few